The 32 T cell receptor beta chains in this list originate from one sample, sequenced in a study of blood T cell repertoires in COVID-19. TCRdb keeps only in-frame clones here, not all; method: immunoSEQ multiplex PCR. The sample records some 190,000 clones, more than 75% being singletons. The sample was PBMCs or T cells enriched from blood (not recorded which). The receptors were sampled from a man between 60 and 75 years old who had been exposed to COVID-19.

The chain has TRBV9 and TRBJ2-7, with TRBD2 matching 8 bases. Per the germline V gene, CDR1 is SGDLS and CDR2 is YYNGEE. Losses at the gene ends were 0 bases for V and 4 bases for J; bases not matched to a gene: 6. The CDR3 length is 15 residues. CDR3 residues: CASSVAPGLEYEQYF. In nucleotides, the CDR3 is TGTGCCAGCAGCGTAGCCCCGGGACTAGAATACGAGCAGTACTTC.

The chain links TRBV5-1 to TRBJ2-5, with 7 bases identical to TRBD2. The CDR3 is made up of 14 amino acids. Germline CDR1 is SGHRS and CDR2 is YFSETQ. With 4 bases clipped from V and 5 bases from J, the junction kept 8 bases outside the gene matches. DNA for the CDR3: TGCGCCAGCAGCACCATGGGAGGGCACGAGACCCAGTACTTC. Its translation is CASSTMGGHETQYF.

The J gene is TRBJ1-4, the V gene TRBV9; the D gene is possibly TRBD1 (6 bases). The V and J ends lost 4 bases and 3 bases respectively, with 13 bases between them. CDR3 length: 15 residues. Germline V gene lookup returns CDR1 SGDLS and CDR2 YYNGEE. CDR3 loop: CASSFQGGPNEKLFF. Here the CDR3 DNA reads TGTGCCAGCAGCTTTCAAGGGGGTCCTAATGAAAAACTGTTTTTT.

This sequence joins TRBV27 and TRBJ2-6, with 8 bases fitting TRBD1. This CDR3 is 18 amino acids long. The J segment lost 0 bases and the V segment lost 0 bases, leaving 4 bases of the junction unmatched. CDR1 and CDR2 (germline): MNHEY, SMNVEV (reference sequence). The CDR3: CASSLSGTGSSGANVLTF. DNA of the CDR3: TGTGCCAGCAGTTTATCTGGGACAGGCTCCTCTGGGGCCAACGTCCTGACTTTC.

V is TRBV19 and J is TRBJ2-7; maybe TRBD1 (8 bases). V lost 2 bases, J lost 5 bases, and 22 bases lay in between. From germline, CDR1 is LNHDA and CDR2 SQIVND (reference sequence). This CDR3 has 17 residues. The CDR3 DNA sequence: TGTGCCAGTAGTATACTCCCCACAGGGGGAGGGATCCACGAGCAGTACTTC. Residues: CASSILPTGGGIHEQYF.

The chain is built from TRBV27 and TRBJ2-1, with D possibly being TRBD1 (6 bases). This CDR3 has 16 residues. Germline CDR1 reads MNHEY; CDR2 reads SMNVEV (reference sequence). Between the trimmed V and J ends, which lost 6 bases and 4 bases, there was a span of 19 bases. Here the CDR3 DNA reads TGTGCCAGCAGAACCCCAGCAGGGGCCTCTTACAATGAGCAGTTCTTC. It translates to CASRTPAGASYNEQFF.

The chain is built from TRBV15 and TRBJ1-1; 8 bases fit TRBD1. Germline lookup yields CDR1 LNHNV and CDR2 YYDKDF (reference sequence). This CDR3 comprises 15 residues. Trimming cost V 0 bases and J 4 bases; bases outside gene matches: 4. CDR3 amino acids: CATSRDTDRGTEAFF. The CDR3 nucleotides read TGTGCCACCAGCAGAGATACAGACAGGGGCACTGAAGCTTTCTTT.

The rearrangement joins TRBV5-6 to TRBJ1-1; D call uncertain. Germline CDR1 is SGHDT and CDR2 is YYEEEE. This CDR3 is 15 amino acids long. The V and J ends lost 1 base and 0 bases respectively, with 10 bases between them. CDR3 coding DNA: TGTGCCAGCAGCTTGTATGGCCCGATGAACACTGAAGCTTTCTTT. It yields the protein CASSLYGPMNTEAFF.

This clone was seen only a few times. The chain uses TRBV5-4 and TRBJ2-7; 10 bases fit TRBD2. The CDR3 sequence is 14 residues long. V trimming: 5 bases; J trimming: 3 bases; junction bases outside the gene matches: 5. From germline, CDR1 is SGHNT and CDR2 YYREEE (reference sequence). The CDR3 DNA reads TGTGCCAGCAGTCGACTAGCGGGCGACTACGAGCAGTACTTC. Translating gives CASSRLAGDYEQYF.

The rearrangement uses TRBV3-1 (or the pseudogene TRBV3-2) and TRBJ1-2; D ambiguous. Per germline, CDR1 LGHDT and CDR2 YNNKEL (reference sequence). V shed 0 bases and J shed 8 bases, with 10 bases lying between them. The CDR3 totals 13 residues. The CDR3 sequence is CASSQDYKRGYTF. The CDR3 coding sequence is TGTGCCAGCAGCCAAGATTATAAGAGGGGCTACACCTTC.

This clone was picked up a small number of times. The gene calls are TRBV19 and TRBJ2-1, with D hard to call. The CDR3 is 12 amino acids. Deletions cut 4 bases from V and 6 bases from J, with 7 bases between. Germline CDR1 LNHDA, CDR2 SQIVND (reference sequence). CDR3 nucleotides: TGTGCCAGTAGTACGTACACCAATGAGCAGTTCTTC. It yields the protein CASSTYTNEQFF.

To note about this clone: This CDR3 is also generated by other DNA sequences in the sample. The rearrangement joins TRBV19 to TRBJ2-7, with 7 nucleotides matching TRBD2. This CDR3 has 14 amino acids. V shed 1 base and J 0 bases; nucleotides not matched to a gene: 0. From germline, CDR1 is LNHDA and CDR2 SQIVND (reference sequence). CDR3 residues: CASSIAGGSYEQYF. CDR3 nucleotide sequence: TGTGCCAGTAGTATAGCGGGGGGCTCCTACGAGCAGTACTTC.

As to this clone: The same CDR3 arises from other DNA sequences in this sample as well. This sequence joins TRBV19 and TRBJ1-2; 9 bases align to TRBD1. Germline assignment: CDR1 LNHDA and CDR2 SQIVND (reference sequence). There are 14 residues in the CDR3. With 3 bases clipped from V and 4 bases from J, the junction kept 3 bases outside the gene matches. As DNA, the CDR3 is TGTGCCAGTAGTATTGGACAGGGGCCCTATGGCTACACCTTC. Its translation is CASSIGQGPYGYTF.

The genes are TRBV2 and TRBJ1-1; no clear D gene. This CDR3 spans 14 amino acids. V dropped 1 base and J dropped 4 bases, with 10 bases sitting between them. Germline-derived CDR1 and CDR2 are SNHLY and FYNNEI. CDR3 sequence reads: CASSEEPQSTEAFF. The CDR3 DNA follows: TGTGCCAGCAGTGAAGAGCCGCAAAGCACTGAAGCTTTCTTT.

V is TRBV10-3 and J is TRBJ2-1; 13 nucleotides match TRBD2. The CDR3 runs 17 residues. CDR1 ENHRY and CDR2 SYGVKD come from the germline V gene. The ends lost 4 bases at V and 7 bases at J; junction bases unmatched: 10. As DNA, the CDR3 is TGTGCCATCAGTGTTTCTAGGGGACTAGCGGGATTAAATGAGCAGTTCTTC. Translating gives CAISVSRGLAGLNEQFF.

The V call is TRBV19, the J call TRBJ2-7; TRBD1 agrees at 7 bases. This CDR3 is built from 15 residues. Per germline, CDR1 LNHDA and CDR2 SQIVND (reference sequence). V was pared by 1 base and J by 6 bases, with 9 bases of the junction left unmatched. The CDR3 nucleotides are TGTGCCAGTAGTATAGTCTTACAGGGGCCAGCCGAGCAGTACTTC. Protein: CASSIVLQGPAEQYF.

The V gene is TRBV5-1, the J gene TRBJ1-4; D uncertain. V lost 2 bases and J lost 0, with 5 bases in between. Germline V gives CDR1 SGHRS, CDR2 YFSETQ. The CDR3 consists of 14 residues. DNA for the CDR3: TGCGCCAGCAGCTTTACTACAACTAATGAAAAACTGTTTTTT. It encodes CASSFTTTNEKLFF. The entire variable domain, with the rest obtained from reference TRBV5-1 and TRBJ1-4, is as follows: KAGVTQTPRYLIKTRGQQVTLSCSPISGHRSVSWYQQTPGQGLQFLFEYFSETQRNKGNFPGRFSGRQFSNSRSEMNVSTLELGDSALYLCASSFTTTNEKLFFGSGTQLSVL.

The chain couples TRBV28 to TRBJ2-3; 7 bases line up with TRBD1. This CDR3 is 15 amino acids long. Germline trimming cut 1 base from V and 2 bases from J; bases unmatched to any gene: 3. The germline V gene encodes CDR1 MDHEN and CDR2 SYDVKM. The CDR3 sequence is CASSLFGTATDTQYF. The CDR3 nucleotides are TGTGCCAGCAGTTTATTCGGGACAGCCACAGATACGCAGTATTTT.

The genes are TRBV24-1 and TRBJ1-4; D is possibly TRBD1 (5 bases). CDR1 and CDR2 (germline): KGHDR, SFDVKD. V lost 5 bases and J 5 bases, leaving 14 bases between the germline ends. The CDR3 extends over 15 amino acids. The CDR3 is CATSGKTDINEKLFF. The CDR3 DNA reads as TGTGCCACCAGTGGGAAGACAGACATAAATGAAAAACTGTTTTTT.

This clone was picked up a small number of times. The chain uses TRBV7-3 and TRBJ2-7; D is possibly TRBD1 (6 bases). This CDR3 region has 15 residues. Looked up from germline, CDR1 is SGHTA and CDR2 is FQGTGA. V lost 4 bases, J lost 4 bases, and 17 bases lay in between. The CDR3 sequence is CASSSTGSPSYEQYF. As DNA, the CDR3 is TGTGCCAGCAGCTCCACAGGGTCTCCTAGTTACGAGCAGTACTTC.

The V call is TRBV18, the J call TRBJ1-2; maybe TRBD1 (5 bases). V lost 0 bases and J 4 bases, leaving 9 bases between the germline ends. Germline lookup yields CDR1 KGHSH and CDR2 LQKENI. This CDR3 spans 14 amino acids. The CDR3 spells CASSPPGGGYGYTF. The CDR3 DNA reads as TGTGCCAGCTCACCACCGGGGGGGGGCTATGGCTACACCTTC.

This rearrangement joins TRBV5-6 to TRBJ1-3; tentative D call: TRBD1 (5 bases). The CDR3 has 15 residues. Germline V gene sequence: CDR1 SGHDT, CDR2 YYEEEE. The germline V and J ends were trimmed by 0 bases and 1 base, with 8 bases remaining between them. The CDR3 DNA sequence: TGTGCCAGCAGCTTGGTGGGGACTTCTGGAAACACCATATATTTT. Amino acid sequence: CASSLVGTSGNTIYF.

The rearrangement uses TRBV14 and TRBJ2-3, with TRBD2 matching 10 bases. J was trimmed by 5 bases and V by 0 bases; bases with no gene match: 11. The germline CDR1 and CDR2 sequences are SGHDN and FVKESK. This CDR3 comprises 18 residues. Here the CDR3 reads CASSQDRMLAGVVDTQYF. CDR3 DNA: TGTGCCAGCAGCCAAGATAGGATGCTAGCGGGAGTCGTAGATACGCAGTATTTT.

The genes are TRBV10-1 and TRBJ2-7; D call uncertain. Trimming stripped 1 base from V and 6 bases from J, with 13 bases between. Germline-derived CDR1 and CDR2 are WNHNN and SYGVQD (reference sequence). This CDR3 spans 14 amino acids. The CDR3 coding sequence is TGCGCCAGCAGTGAGTATGGGCCGACCGGCGAGCAGTACTTC. Translated, it gives CASSEYGPTGEQYF.

The rearrangement uses TRBV7-2 and TRBJ2-1; 7 bases are a match to TRBD2. The germline CDR1 and CDR2 sequences are SGHTA and FQGNSA. The ends lost 5 bases at V and 1 base at J; junction bases unmatched: 5. The CDR3 contains 15 residues. The CDR3 region is CASSESGVSYNEQFF. CDR3 in DNA: TGTGCCAGCAGCGAAAGCGGGGTATCCTACAATGAGCAGTTCTTC.

This chain uses TRBV27 with TRBJ1-1, with a tentative D call TRBD1 (5 bases). The V end lost 8 bases, the J end lost 4 bases, and 11 bases lay between the germline ends. Germline V CDR1 and CDR2: MNHEY, SMNVEV (reference sequence). The CDR3 covers 12 residues. The CDR3 sequence: CASGRGVTEAFF. The CDR3 DNA reads TGTGCCAGCGGTAGGGGTGTCACTGAAGCTTTCTTT.

The chain joins TRBV6-8 to TRBJ2-7; D might be TRBD1 (5 bases). The CDR3 sequence is 12 residues long. Trimming left V 0 bases short and J 7 bases short, with 7 bases between. Per germline, CDR1 MNHGY and CDR2 SAAAGT. This CDR3 reads CASSYSRGEQYF. The CDR3 nucleotides are TGTGCCAGCAGTTACTCAAGGGGTGAGCAGTACTTC.

The chain is built from TRBV19 and TRBJ2-5; TRBD2 might be the D (6 bases). The CDR3 runs to 16 residues. Germline CDR1 and CDR2: LNHDA and SQIVND (reference sequence). The V end was cut by 7 bases, the J end by 4 bases, with 22 bases between. The CDR3 is CASKVGVHLGGETQYF. The CDR3, as DNA: TGTGCCAGTAAAGTAGGGGTCCACCTCGGGGGAGAGACCCAGTACTTC. The entire variable domain, with the rest obtained from reference TRBV19 and TRBJ2-5, is as follows: DGGITQSPKYLFRKEGQNVTLSCEQNLNHDAMYWYRQDPGQGLRLIYYSQIVNDFQKGDIAEGYSVSREKKESFPLTVTSAQKNPTAFYLCASKVGVHLGGETQYFGPGTRLLVL.

The chain uses TRBV30 and TRBJ1-1; D is unclear. Germline CDR1 GTSNPN, CDR2 SVGIG (reference sequence). V lost 4 bases and J lost 9, with 15 bases in between. The CDR3 sequence is 12 residues long. The CDR3 region has the DNA TGTGCCTGGACCCCCGGCGACTCCCAAGCTTTCTTT. Translating gives CAWTPGDSQAFF.

This clone showed up just a few times. The genes are TRBV5-1 and TRBJ2-1; 10 nucleotides match TRBD2. The CDR3 length is 16 residues. The V gene's germline CDR1 is SGHRS and CDR2 YFSETQ. V gave up 0 bases and J gave up 8 bases; unmatched junction bases: 8. The CDR3, as DNA: TGCGCCAGCAGCTTGGAACTAGCGGGACGCGGGTATGAGCAGTTCTTC. Translation gives CASSLELAGRGYEQFF.

The chain joins TRBV6-5 to TRBJ1-5; 8 bases fit TRBD1. The germline V gene has CDR1 MNHEY and CDR2 SVGAGI. The CDR3 length is 14 residues. J gave up 4 bases and V 2 bases, and 1 base lay outside the gene matches. The CDR3 sequence: CASSYRTGNQPQHF. CDR3 coding DNA: TGTGCCAGCAGTTACCGGACAGGGAATCAGCCCCAGCATTTT.

This clone was counted only a few times. This chain uses TRBV2 with TRBJ1-4; 10 positions agree with TRBD1. The trim removed 3 bases at V and 2 bases at J, leaving 3 bases unmatched. Germline CDR1 and CDR2: SNHLY and FYNNEI. The CDR3 totals 16 residues. This chain's CDR3 is CASSEDRGYTNEKLFF. The CDR3 nucleotides read TGTGCCAGCAGTGAGGACAGGGGGTATACTAATGAAAAACTGTTTTTT.